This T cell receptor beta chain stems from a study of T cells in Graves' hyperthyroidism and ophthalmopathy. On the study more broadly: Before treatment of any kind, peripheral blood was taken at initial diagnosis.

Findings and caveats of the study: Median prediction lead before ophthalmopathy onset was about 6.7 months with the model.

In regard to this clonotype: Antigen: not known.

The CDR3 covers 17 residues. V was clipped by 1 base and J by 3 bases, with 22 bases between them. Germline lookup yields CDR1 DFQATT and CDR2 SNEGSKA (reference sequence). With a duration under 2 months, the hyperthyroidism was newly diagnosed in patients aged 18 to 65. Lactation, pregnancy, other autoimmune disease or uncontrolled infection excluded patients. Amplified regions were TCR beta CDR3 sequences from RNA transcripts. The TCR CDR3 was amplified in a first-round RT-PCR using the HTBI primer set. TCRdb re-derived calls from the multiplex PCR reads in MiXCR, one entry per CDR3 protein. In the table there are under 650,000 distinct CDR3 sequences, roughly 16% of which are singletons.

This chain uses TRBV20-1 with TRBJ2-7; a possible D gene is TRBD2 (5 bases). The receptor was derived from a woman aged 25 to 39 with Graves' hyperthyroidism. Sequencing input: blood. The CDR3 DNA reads TGCAGTGCTAGAGTGCTAGCTGGGAATGAGCAGTTCTACGAGCAGTACTTC. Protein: CSARVLAGNEQFYEQYF.